This record concerns one T cell receptor (beta chain) sequence. This sample is drawn from a study of blood T cell repertoires in COVID-19. Using immunoSEQ multiplex PCR, the repertoire was profiled, and TCRdb retains in-frame clones only, with some absent. The data contain 100,000 to 110,000 clones, 91% of them seen just once; the ten biggest clones take up around 2.1%. The CDR3 sequence is 14 residues long. Sequencing used peripheral blood. V is TRBV21-1 and J is TRBJ1-1; TRBD1 is the table's D call, not checked against the DNA. TRBV21-1 is termed a pseudogene. The clonotype originates from a man over 45 with active COVID-19. This CDR3 reads CASSNDNRVVGAFF. CDR3 DNA: TGTGCCAGCAGCAATGATAACAGGGTAGTTGGGGCTTTCTTT.